Presented here are 2 T cell receptor beta chains from one specimen sequenced in a study of response to subunit inactivated influenza vaccine. TCRdb called the RT-PCR reads again in MiXCR, with one record for every CDR3 protein. Of around 600,000 distinct CDR3 sequences in the sample, around 10% were seen once. A further study also used this sample, focusing on T cells expressing NK-cell markers. That source adds: Scientists made TCR beta cDNA using 5'RACE template switching with UMIs.

Sequenced material: PBMCs from blood, taken on the day of vaccination. Every receptor here comes from a man aged 50-59 years who received an inactivated influenza vaccine.

The chain is built from TRBV7-2 and TRBJ2-3; D possibly uses TRBD1 or TRBD2 (5 bases each). The V gene lost 7 bases and the J gene lost 0 bases, with 14 bases spanning the gap. CDR1 SGHTA and CDR2 FQGNSA come from the germline V gene. The length of the CDR3 is 15 residues. CDR3 in DNA: TGTGCCAGCACAATCGGGGCGCGAAGCACAGATACGCAGTATTTT. Protein: CASTIGARSTDTQYF.

This clonotype was detected many times. This sequence joins TRBV15 and TRBJ1-2; D is ambiguous. V was cut by 0 bases and J by 5 bases, with 7 bases left in between. This CDR3 has 13 amino acids. Germline lookup yields CDR1 LNHNV and CDR2 YYDKDF (reference sequence). CDR3 nucleotides: TGTGCCACCAGCAGAGAACAGTTATATGGCTACACCTTC. This gives the protein CATSREQLYGYTF.